The 28 T cell receptor beta chains listed next were all sequenced from one sample in a study of cytomegalovirus exposure and HLA in healthy donors. This PCR relied on a set of 60 Vbeta primers and 13 Jbeta primers. Repertoires were generated with immunoSEQ multiplex PCR, while TCRdb's copy carries only in-frame clones and drops some. The sample has about 150,000 clones, about 83% seen once. The sequenced material came from PBMCs. These receptors all stem from a woman in her 40s in good health and CMV-seronegative.

The rearrangement uses TRBV29-1 and TRBJ1-3; 7 nucleotides line up with TRBD1. This CDR3 is 15 amino acids long. The V gene's germline CDR1 is SQVTM and CDR2 ANQGSEA. V gave up 6 bases and J gave up 2 bases; unmatched junction bases: 10. In DNA, the CDR3 is TGCAGCGTCGCGGACCCGACAGGGACTGGAAACACCATATATTTT. It specifies CSVADPTGTGNTIYF.

V usage is TRBV10-3 and J usage is TRBJ2-2; 10 nucleotides agree with TRBD2. The CDR3 runs to 14 residues. V shed 6 bases and J 3 bases; nucleotides not matched to a gene: 1. The germline V gene encodes CDR1 ENHRY and CDR2 SYGVKD. The CDR3: CAIRGLADTGELFF. Written as DNA, the CDR3 is TGTGCCATCAGAGGACTAGCGGACACCGGGGAGCTGTTTTTT.

This chain uses TRBV4-1 with TRBJ2-5, with 7 bases identical to TRBD1. The V gene's germline CDR1 is MGHRA and CDR2 YSYEKL. The V segment lost 5 bases and the J segment 5 bases; nucleotides outside the gene matches: 11. CDR3 length: 15 residues. CDR3 protein: CASSLGGAQGETQYF. CDR3 sequence (DNA): TGCGCCAGCAGCTTAGGGGGCGCTCAGGGGGAGACCCAGTACTTC.

The chain is built from TRBV13 and TRBJ1-2, with TRBD1 identical over 8 bases. The J segment lost 8 bases and the V segment lost 5 bases, leaving 10 bases of the junction unmatched. Germline V CDR1 and CDR2: PRHDT, FYEKMQ (reference sequence). The CDR3 consists of 14 residues. CDR3 DNA sequence: TGTGCCAGCAGCGCGGGACAGGCCCTAAGGGGCTACACCTTC. Translating gives CASSAGQALRGYTF. The whole variable domain, filled in from reference TRBV13 and TRBJ1-2, reads AAGVIQSPRHLIKEKRETATLKCYPIPRHDTVYWYQQGPGQDPQFLISFYEKMQSDKGSIPDRFSAQQFSDYHSELNMSSLELGDSALYFCASSAGQALRGYTFGSGTRLTVV.

V is TRBV6-1 and J is TRBJ1-5; D is uncertain. The CDR3 is made up of 15 amino acids. V was cut by 8 bases and J by 2 bases, with 16 bases left in between. Germline V gives CDR1 MNHNS, CDR2 SASEGT. The CDR3 region has the DNA TGTGCCAGCTGGTCCCGAGACCAGGGCAATCAGCCCCAGCATTTT. Its translation is CASWSRDQGNQPQHF.

This clone was seen a single time. Other DNA variants within this sample encode the same CDR3. The V gene is TRBV7-9, the J gene TRBJ1-1, with a possible D match to TRBD1 (5 bases). V lost 4 bases and J lost 2, with 8 bases in between. Per the germline V gene, CDR1 is SEHNR and CDR2 is FQNEAQ (reference sequence). This CDR3 spans 13 amino acids. The CDR3 reads CASSSTVNTEAFF. CDR3 sequence (DNA): TGTGCCAGCAGCTCGACAGTTAACACTGAAGCTTTCTTT.

V gene TRBV2 combines with J gene TRBJ2-7; TRBD1 agrees at 10 bases. This CDR3 spans 13 amino acids. V trimming: 6 bases; J trimming: 5 bases; junction bases outside the gene matches: 4. The germline gives CDR1 SNHLY, CDR2 FYNNEI. CDR3 in DNA: TGTGCCAGCAGGGGGACAGGGGCAGACGAGCAGTACTTC. Protein product: CASRGTGADEQYF.

The gene calls are TRBV7-9 and TRBJ1-5; TRBD1 might be the D (5 bases). CDR1 and CDR2 from the germline V gene are SEHNR and FQNEAQ (reference sequence). The length of the CDR3 is 19 residues. V lost 6 bases and J 0 bases, leaving 24 bases between the germline ends. In nucleotides, the CDR3 is TGTGCCAGCAGTAACCCTAGGCAGGGAGGAGGTGGTAGCAATCAGCCCCAGCATTTT. Protein: CASSNPRQGGGGSNQPQHF.

J is TRBJ1-1 and V is TRBV10-1, with 7 bases fitting TRBD1. Germline V lookup: CDR1 WNHNN, CDR2 SYGVQD (reference sequence). The CDR3 loop spans 17 amino acids. The ends lost 2 bases at V and 6 bases at J; junction bases unmatched: 15. The CDR3 DNA reads as TGCGCCAGCAGTGAGGTGCAGGGGGTTGGTGTTAACCCTGAAGCTTTCTTT. This codes for CASSEVQGVGVNPEAFF.

This chain uses TRBV13 with TRBJ2-1; 9 nucleotides line up with TRBD1. The ends lost 5 bases at V and 8 bases at J; junction bases unmatched: 13. This CDR3 spans 16 amino acids. Germline CDR1 reads PRHDT; CDR2 reads FYEKMQ (reference sequence). The CDR3 spells CASSQSLGQGVHEQFF. CDR3 DNA: TGTGCCAGCAGCCAAAGCCTGGGACAGGGTGTCCATGAGCAGTTCTTC. The full variable domain, its missing parts supplied by reference TRBV13 and TRBJ2-1, is AAGVIQSPRHLIKEKRETATLKCYPIPRHDTVYWYQQGPGQDPQFLISFYEKMQSDKGSIPDRFSAQQFSDYHSELNMSSLELGDSALYFCASSQSLGQGVHEQFFGPGTRLTVL.

This sequence joins TRBV5-6 and TRBJ2-1, with D possibly being TRBD2 (6 bases). V gave up 4 bases and J gave up 6 bases, with 23 bases separating them. The V gene's germline CDR1 is SGHDT and CDR2 YYEEEE. This CDR3 has 17 amino acids. CDR3 nucleotides: TGTGCCAGCAGCCCAGCCGCAGGGTGGGGGGTTAGCAATGAGCAGTTCTTC. It yields the protein CASSPAAGWGVSNEQFF. The full variable domain, rest sourced from reference TRBV5-6 and TRBJ2-1, is DAGVTQSPTHLIKTRGQQVTLRCSPKSGHDTVSWYQQALGQGPQFIFQYYEEEERQRGNFPDRFSGHQFPNYSSELNVNALLLGDSALYLCASSPAAGWGVSNEQFFGPGTRLTVL.

The chain couples TRBV7-2 to TRBJ1-2, with D tentatively TRBD1 (6 bases). From germline, CDR1 is SGHTA and CDR2 FQGNSA. CDR3 length equals 13 residues. Trimming cost V 2 bases and J 5 bases, with 9 bases left between them. The CDR3 DNA is TGTGCCAGCAGCTTAAATACAGGGTATGGCTACACCTTC. Its translation: CASSLNTGYGYTF.

On this clone: At one of its ends the junction is not consistent with the germline gene, which may arise from a read error. The chain joins TRBV5-4 to TRBJ2-3, with TRBD1 matching 9 bases. CDR1 and CDR2 from the germline V gene are SGHNT and YYREEE (reference sequence). This CDR3 is built from 16 residues. The CDR3 DNA is TGTGCCACCAGCGAGGATAGCGGACAGGGGTGGCATACGCAGTATTTT. It yields the protein CATSEDSGQGWHTQYF. The whole variable domain, filled in from reference TRBV5-4 and TRBJ2-3, reads ETGVTQSPTHLIKTRGQQVTLRCSSQSGHNTVSWYQQALGQGPQFIFQYYREEENGRGNFPPRFSGLQFPNYSSELNVNALELDDSALYLCATSEDSGQGWHTQYFGPGTRLTVL.

The J gene is TRBJ2-1, the V gene TRBV30; the match to TRBD2 covers 10 bases. Trimming at V came to 4 bases and at J to 4 bases, leaving 4 bases not matched to a gene. The CDR3 extends over 14 amino acids. The germline V gene has CDR1 GTSNPN and CDR2 SVGIG (reference sequence). The CDR3 spells CAWNLGLAYNEQFF. As DNA, the CDR3 is TGTGCCTGGAATTTGGGACTAGCGTACAATGAGCAGTTCTTC.

This chain connects TRBV7-9 to TRBJ2-5, with 7 positions matching TRBD2. After removal of 5 bases from V and 4 bases from J, the junction contained 19 bases not matched to a gene. The V gene's germline CDR1 is SEHNR and CDR2 FQNEAQ (reference sequence). The CDR3 totals 18 residues. The DNA for the CDR3 is TGTGCCAGCAGCGCGACCCCCCTTAGCGGGTACTTTCTAGAGACCCAGTACTTC. Residues: CASSATPLSGYFLETQYF.

This clone has a handful of counts. The rearrangement joins TRBV5-4 to TRBJ2-2; 13 positions match TRBD2. The CDR3 extends over 16 amino acids. After removal of 4 bases from V and 1 base from J, the junction contained 1 base not matched to a gene. The germline V gene has CDR1 SGHNT and CDR2 YYREEE (reference sequence). The CDR3 DNA sequence: TGTGCCAGCAGCAGACTAGCGGGAGGGAACACCGGGGAGCTGTTTTTT. Its translation is CASSRLAGGNTGELFF.

This clone was counted only a few times. The rearrangement uses TRBV29-1 and TRBJ1-1; D may be TRBD1 (5 bases). Per the germline V gene, CDR1 is SQVTM and CDR2 is ANQGSEA. V was clipped by 5 bases and J by 5 bases, with 15 bases between them. The CDR3 is made up of 13 amino acids. This CDR3 reads CSVSGVLRTEAFF. The CDR3 nucleotides are TGCAGCGTTTCGGGGGTATTGAGAACTGAAGCTTTCTTT. Full variable domain (outside the CDR3, taken from reference TRBV29-1 and TRBJ1-1): SAVISQKPSRDICQRGTSLTIQCQVDSQVTMMFWYRQQPGQSLTLIATANQGSEATYESGFVIDKFPISRPNLTFSTLTVSNMSPEDSSIYLCSVSGVLRTEAFFGQGTRLTVV.

The chain recombines TRBV10-3 with TRBJ1-2, with D perhaps TRBD1 (5 bases). Germline CDR1 reads ENHRY; CDR2 reads SYGVKD. The CDR3 length is 14 residues. Trimming pared 3 bases from V and 6 bases from J, leaving 14 bases between. CDR3 loop: CAISDVAGTDGYTF. In DNA form, the CDR3 reads TGTGCCATCAGTGATGTGGCGGGGACTGATGGCTACACCTTC.

Here the CDR3 DNA reads TGTGCCAGCAGCCTGGCGGTAGCCAAAAACATTCAGTACTTC. Protein product: CASSLAVAKNIQYF. This chain links TRBV21-1 with TRBJ2-4; the DNA was not used to check the table's D call, TRBD2. TRBV21-1 is flagged as a pseudogene. There are 14 residues in the CDR3.

CDR3 sequence (DNA): TGTGCCAGCAGCTCCTTGGCCGGGGGACTCGGGGGCAATCAGCCCCAGCATTTT. This encodes CASSSLAGGLGGNQPQHF. The gene calls are TRBV28 and TRBJ1-5; a possible D gene is TRBD1 (5 bases). The V end was cut by 6 bases, the J end by 2 bases, with 23 bases between. Germline loops: CDR1 MDHEN, CDR2 SYDVKM. This CDR3 contains 18 residues.

A single count supports this clone. The chain has TRBV10-3 and TRBJ1-5; 7 nucleotides align to TRBD1. J lost 1 base, V lost 1 base, and 4 bases had no gene match. This CDR3 contains 16 residues. Germline assignment: CDR1 ENHRY and CDR2 SYGVKD. CDR3 region: CAISEFRGQSNQPQHF. For the CDR3, the DNA is TGTGCCATCAGTGAGTTTAGGGGACAGAGCAATCAGCCCCAGCATTTT.

The chain combines TRBV6-1 with TRBJ1-2; TRBD1 might be the D (5 bases). CDR3 size: 13 residues. Between the trimmed V and J ends, which lost 6 bases and 6 bases, there was a span of 14 bases. Germline loops: CDR1 MNHNS, CDR2 SASEGT. In nucleotides, the CDR3 is TGTGCCAGCAGCCCTGCGTGGGGGGATGGCTACACCTTC. It yields the protein CASSPAWGDGYTF.

V is TRBV5-1 and J is TRBJ2-7, with D tentatively TRBD2 (7 bases). Looked up from germline, CDR1 is SGHRS and CDR2 is YFSETQ. V dropped 7 bases and J dropped 6 bases, with 20 bases sitting between them. The CDR3 is 14 amino acids. CDR3 sequence (DNA): TGCGCCAGCCCCCCCGTAGGGGGGGGCCCCGAGCAGTACTTC. Its protein is CASPPVGGGPEQYF.

This clone was found a few times. J is TRBJ1-2 and V is TRBV25-1; D remains unclear. The V end lost 4 bases, the J end lost 7 bases, and 19 bases lay between the germline ends. Germline CDR1 MGHDK, CDR2 SYGVNS. CDR3 length equals 15 residues. The CDR3 DNA is TGTGCCAGCAGTGCCTCCGCTCTATCGGGAGTTGGCTACACCTTC. This sequence encodes CASSASALSGVGYTF.

The V gene is TRBV6-1, the J gene TRBJ1-1; unclear D gene. CDR1 and CDR2 (germline): MNHNS, SASEGT. The length of the CDR3 is 14 residues. Trimming cost V 4 bases and J 5 bases, with 14 bases left between them. CDR3 sequence reads: CASSGSVERTEAFF. For the CDR3, the DNA is TGTGCCAGCAGTGGGTCAGTGGAGAGGACTGAAGCTTTCTTT.

This clone was counted between two and nine times. The V call is TRBV6-5, the J call TRBJ1-1, with 9 bases aligning to TRBD1. V shed 5 bases, J shed 4 bases, and the junction held 2 bases outside the gene matches. The CDR3 spans 13 residues. Looked up from germline, CDR1 is MNHEY and CDR2 is SVGAGI. The CDR3 sequence is CASSGTGSTEAFF. CDR3 in DNA: TGTGCCAGCAGTGGGACAGGGTCCACTGAAGCTTTCTTT.

This clone was detected a few times. J is TRBJ2-3 and V is TRBV9; 12 bases map to TRBD2. Germline CDR1 reads SGDLS; CDR2 reads YYNGEE. The CDR3 loop spans 16 amino acids. The ends lost 0 bases at V and 1 base at J; junction bases unmatched: 0. CDR3 loop: CASSVGLAGGTDTQYF. The CDR3, as DNA: TGTGCCAGCAGCGTAGGACTAGCGGGAGGCACAGATACGCAGTATTTT.

This clone was observed a single time. The gene calls are TRBV14 and TRBJ2-7, with 7 bases lining up with TRBD1. The V gene end was trimmed by 6 bases and the J gene end by 1 base; junction bases not matched to a gene: 9. The CDR3 has 15 amino acids. From germline, CDR1 is SGHDN and CDR2 FVKESK. The chain's CDR3 is CASSRQGIESYEQYF. The CDR3 DNA follows: TGTGCCAGCAGTCGACAGGGAATTGAGTCCTACGAGCAGTACTTC.